Listed below are T cell receptor beta chains from one sample, sequenced in a study of cytomegalovirus exposure and HLA in healthy donors. Clones were sequenced by immunoSEQ multiplex PCR, and TCRdb holds only the in-frame ones, with some missing. Its listing shows some 76,000 clones. Sample: PBMCs. The receptors originated from a boy younger than 18 in good health and CMV-seronegative. Both conserved end residues are part of each CDR3. D genes are given only for firm matches.

V gene,D gene,J gene,CDR3 protein,CDR3 DNA
TRBV7-8,-,TRBJ2-7,CASSLVAGTYEQYF,TGTGCCAGCAGCTTAGTCGCCGGGACCTACGAGCAGTACTTC
TRBV10-3,-,TRBJ2-5,CAIRNGVQETQYF,TGTGCCATCAGAAACGGGGTTCAAGAGACCCAGTACTTC
TRBV2,TRBD1,TRBJ1-1,CASTPGQAMNTEAFF,TGTGCCAGCACCCCCGGACAGGCTATGAACACTGAAGCTTTCTTT
TRBV30,TRBD1,TRBJ1-2,CAGSAGTGDGYGYTF,TGTGCCGGGAGTGCAGGGACAGGGGATGGCTATGGCTACACCTTC
TRBV2,-,TRBJ2-4,CASSATGNIQYF,TGTGCCAGCAGCGCCACTGGAAACATTCAGTACTTC
TRBV25-1,-,TRBJ2-2,CASSEYKVAPTGELFF,TGTGCCAGCAGTGAATATAAGGTAGCTCCCACCGGGGAGCTGTTTTTT
TRBV5-1,TRBD2,TRBJ2-5,CASSPRASGGAVETQYF,TGCGCCAGCAGCCCTAGGGCTAGCGGGGGGGCCGTGGAGACCCAGTACTTC
TRBV5-1,TRBD1,TRBJ2-5,CASSLRGQGVETQYF,TGCGCCAGCAGCTTGAGGGGACAGGGAGTAGAGACCCAGTACTTC
TRBV13,TRBD1,TRBJ2-1,CASSFGTGSSYNEQFF,TGTGCCAGCAGCTTTGGGACAGGGAGCTCCTACAATGAGCAGTTCTTC
TRBV5-6,-,TRBJ2-5,CASSLVPEETQYF,TGTGCCAGCAGCTTGGTCCCGGAAGAGACCCAGTACTTC
TRBV5-4,TRBD1,TRBJ2-7,CASSRRPGQGDYEQYF,TGTGCCAGCAGCCGACGTCCGGGACAGGGGGACTACGAGCAGTACTTC
TRBV7-3,-,TRBJ1-1,CASSPEPGTEAFF,TGTGCCAGCAGCCCAGAGCCGGGCACTGAAGCTTTCTTT
TRBV4-1,-,TRBJ2-2,CASSPWGDSNTGELFF,TGCGCCAGCAGCCCATGGGGGGATTCGAACACCGGGGAGCTGTTTTTT
TRBV2,TRBD1,TRBJ1-2,CASSGTGPYGYTF,TGTGCCAGCAGTGGGACAGGTCCCTATGGCTACACCTTC
TRBV7-2,-,TRBJ2-7,CASSLRSYEQYF,TGTGCCAGCAGCCTAAGAAGTTACGAGCAGTACTTC
TRBV6-6,TRBD1,TRBJ2-7,CASRPGQGVYEQYF,TGTGCCAGCAGGCCGGGACAGGGGGTCTACGAGCAGTACTTC
TRBV20-1,-,TRBJ2-1,CSAKKPEQFF,TGCAGTGCCAAGAAGCCTGAGCAGTTCTTC
TRBV9,-,TRBJ1-6,CASSVGPRQVNSPLHF,TGTGCCAGCAGCGTAGGCCCCCGACAGGTTAATTCACCCCTCCACTTT
TRBV7-2,TRBD2,TRBJ2-3,CASSPRRLAGGSNADTQYF,TGTGCCAGCAGCCCCCGGAGGCTAGCGGGGGGGTCCAACGCGGATACGCAGTATTTT
TRBV12-5,-,TRBJ1-1,CASGLSPGTEAFF,TGTGCTAGTGGTTTGAGCCCTGGGACAGAAGCTTTCTTT
TRBV6-1,-,TRBJ1-1,CASSESGVGDTEAFF,TGTGCCAGCAGTGAATCGGGGGTCGGGGACACTGAAGCTTTCTTT
TRBV7-3,TRBD1,TRBJ2-7,CASSHHPRTGVGGQYF,TGTGCCAGCAGCCACCATCCGCGGACAGGGGTCGGTGGGCAGTACTTC
TRBV30,-,TRBJ2-2,CAWSPRPDGGTGELFF,TGTGCCTGGAGTCCCCGACCCGACGGAGGGACCGGGGAGCTGTTTTTT
TRBV5-4,TRBD1,TRBJ1-2,CASSSTGVYGYTF,TGTGCCAGCAGCTCGACAGGGGTTTATGGCTACACCTTC
TRBV19,TRBD2,TRBJ2-7,CASSPGGGMIWIEQYF,TGTGCCAGTAGTCCCGGGGGGGGAATGATCTGGATCGAGCAGTACTTC
TRBV5-4,TRBD1,TRBJ1-4,CASSLWGQGTEKLFF,TGTGCCAGCAGCTTGTGGGGACAGGGGACTGAAAAACTGTTTTTT
TRBV14,TRBD1,TRBJ1-1,CASFGTENTEAFF,TGTGCCAGCTTCGGGACAGAGAACACTGAAGCTTTCTTT